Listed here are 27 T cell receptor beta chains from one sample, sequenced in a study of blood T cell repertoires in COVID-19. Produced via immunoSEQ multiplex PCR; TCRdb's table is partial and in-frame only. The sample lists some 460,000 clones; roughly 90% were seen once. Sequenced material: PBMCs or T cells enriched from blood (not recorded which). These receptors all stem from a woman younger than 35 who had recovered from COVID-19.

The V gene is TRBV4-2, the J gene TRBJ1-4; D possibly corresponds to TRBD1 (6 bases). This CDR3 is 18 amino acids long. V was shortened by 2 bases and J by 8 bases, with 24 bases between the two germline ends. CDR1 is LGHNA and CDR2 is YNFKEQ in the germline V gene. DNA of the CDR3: TGTGCCAGCAGCCAATATGTAAACGCCAGGGGCGTATTAGAAAAACTGTTTTTT. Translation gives CASSQYVNARGVLEKLFF.

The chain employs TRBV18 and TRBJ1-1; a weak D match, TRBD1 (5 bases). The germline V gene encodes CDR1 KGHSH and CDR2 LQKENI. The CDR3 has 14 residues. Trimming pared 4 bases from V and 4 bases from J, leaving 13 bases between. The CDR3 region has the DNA TGTGCCAGCTCACGGGATGCAGGGATCACTGAAGCTTTCTTT. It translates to CASSRDAGITEAFF.

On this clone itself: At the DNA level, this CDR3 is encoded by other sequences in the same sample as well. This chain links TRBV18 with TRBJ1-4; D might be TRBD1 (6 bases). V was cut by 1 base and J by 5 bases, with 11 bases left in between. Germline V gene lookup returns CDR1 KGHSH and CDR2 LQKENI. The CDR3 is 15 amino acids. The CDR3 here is CASSPRGGPNEKLFF. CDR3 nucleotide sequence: TGTGCCAGCTCACCACGGGGGGGCCCGAATGAAAAACTGTTTTTT.

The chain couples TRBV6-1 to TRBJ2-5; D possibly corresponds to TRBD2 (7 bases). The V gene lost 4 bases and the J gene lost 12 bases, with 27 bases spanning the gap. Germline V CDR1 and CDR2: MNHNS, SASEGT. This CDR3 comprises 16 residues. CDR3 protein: CASSGSIGGETKTEYF. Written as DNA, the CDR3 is TGTGCCAGCAGTGGATCTATAGGGGGGGAAACCAAGACGGAGTACTTC.

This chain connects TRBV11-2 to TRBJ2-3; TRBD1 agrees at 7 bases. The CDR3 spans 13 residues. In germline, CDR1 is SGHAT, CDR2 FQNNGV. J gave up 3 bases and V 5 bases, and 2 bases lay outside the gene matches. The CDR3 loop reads CASSPTGTDTQYF. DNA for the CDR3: TGTGCCAGCAGCCCGACAGGGACAGATACGCAGTATTTT.

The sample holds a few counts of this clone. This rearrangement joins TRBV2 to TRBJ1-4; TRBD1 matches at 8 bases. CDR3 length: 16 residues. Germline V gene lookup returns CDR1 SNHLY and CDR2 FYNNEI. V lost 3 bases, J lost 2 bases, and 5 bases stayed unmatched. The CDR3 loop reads CASSEGRGRTNEKLFF. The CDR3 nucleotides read TGTGCCAGCAGTGAGGGCAGGGGGCGGACTAATGAAAAACTGTTTTTT.

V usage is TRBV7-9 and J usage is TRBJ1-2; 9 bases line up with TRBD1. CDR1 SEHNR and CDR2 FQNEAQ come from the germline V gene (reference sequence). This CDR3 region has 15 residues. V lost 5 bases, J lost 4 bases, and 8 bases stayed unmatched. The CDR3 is CASSQDRDRAYGYTF. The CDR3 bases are TGTGCCAGCAGCCAAGACCGGGACAGGGCCTATGGCTACACCTTC.

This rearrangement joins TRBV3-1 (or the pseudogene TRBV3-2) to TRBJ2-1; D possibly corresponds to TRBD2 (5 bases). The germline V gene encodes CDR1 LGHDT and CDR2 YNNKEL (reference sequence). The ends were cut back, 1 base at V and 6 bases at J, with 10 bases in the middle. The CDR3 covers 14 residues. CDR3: CASSQGPSSNEQFF. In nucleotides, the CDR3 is TGTGCCAGCAGCCAAGGGCCTAGCTCCAATGAGCAGTTCTTC.

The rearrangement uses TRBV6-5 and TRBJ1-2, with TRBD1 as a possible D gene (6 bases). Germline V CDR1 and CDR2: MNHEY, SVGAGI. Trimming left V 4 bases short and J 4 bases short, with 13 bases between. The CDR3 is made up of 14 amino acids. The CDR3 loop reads CASSSAQGTYGYTF. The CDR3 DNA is TGTGCCAGCAGTTCAGCCCAGGGGACCTATGGCTACACCTTC.

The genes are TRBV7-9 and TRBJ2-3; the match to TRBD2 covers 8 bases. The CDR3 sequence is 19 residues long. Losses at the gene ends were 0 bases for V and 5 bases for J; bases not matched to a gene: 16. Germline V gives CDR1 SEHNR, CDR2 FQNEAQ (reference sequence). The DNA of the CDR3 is TGTGCCAGCAGCTTAGCGATGGCGGGGGGACGCCATCCGAGAGATACGCAGTATTTT. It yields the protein CASSLAMAGGRHPRDTQYF.

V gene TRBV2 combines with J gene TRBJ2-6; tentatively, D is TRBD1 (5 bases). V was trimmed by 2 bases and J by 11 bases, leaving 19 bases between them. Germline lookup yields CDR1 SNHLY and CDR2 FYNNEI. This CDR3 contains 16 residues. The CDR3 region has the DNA TGTGCCAGCAGTGAATGGCAGGGCACCTTAGCCCACGTCCTGACTTTC. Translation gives CASSEWQGTLAHVLTF.

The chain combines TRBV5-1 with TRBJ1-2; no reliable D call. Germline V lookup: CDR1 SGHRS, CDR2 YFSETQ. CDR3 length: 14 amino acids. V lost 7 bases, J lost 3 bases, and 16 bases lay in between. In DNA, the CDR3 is TGCGCCAGCCACGACGTAGCGGCGGACTATGGCTACACCTTC. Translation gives CASHDVAADYGYTF.

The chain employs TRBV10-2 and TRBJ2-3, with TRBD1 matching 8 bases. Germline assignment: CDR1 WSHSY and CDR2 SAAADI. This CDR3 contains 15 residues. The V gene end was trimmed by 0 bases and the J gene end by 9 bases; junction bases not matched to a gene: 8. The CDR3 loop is CASSESDRVYDTQYF. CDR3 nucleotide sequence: TGCGCCAGCAGTGAGTCGGACAGGGTTTATGACACGCAGTATTTT.

Here the CDR3 DNA reads TGTGCCAGCAGCCCCTATGATCGGGGGAGCCCCACTGAAGCTTTCTTT. It is translated as CASSPYDRGSPTEAFF. The chain links TRBV5-5 to TRBJ1-1; D is possibly TRBD1 (5 bases). Germline V gives CDR1 SGHKS, CDR2 YYEKEE (reference sequence). The CDR3 is 16 residues long. V was pared by 4 bases and J by 4 bases, with 20 bases between. The whole variable domain, remainder taken from reference TRBV5-5 and TRBJ1-1, is DAGVTQSPTHLIKTRGQQVTLRCSPISGHKSVSWYQQVLGQGPQFIFQYYEKEERGRGNFPDRFSARQFPNYSSELNVNALLLGDSALYLCASSPYDRGSPTEAFFGQGTRLTVV.

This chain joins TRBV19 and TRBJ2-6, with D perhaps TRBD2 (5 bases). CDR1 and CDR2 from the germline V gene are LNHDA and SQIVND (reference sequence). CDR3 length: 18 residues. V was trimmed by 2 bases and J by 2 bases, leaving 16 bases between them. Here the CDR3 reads CASSIRGSSPTGANVLTF. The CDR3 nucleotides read TGTGCCAGTAGTATACGCGGGTCGTCCCCCACTGGGGCCAACGTCCTGACTTTC. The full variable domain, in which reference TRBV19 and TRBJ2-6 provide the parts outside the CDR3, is DGGITQSPKYLFRKEGQNVTLSCEQNLNHDAMYWYRQDPGQGLRLIYYSQIVNDFQKGDIAEGYSVSREKKESFPLTVTSAQKNPTAFYLCASSIRGSSPTGANVLTFGAGSRLTVL.

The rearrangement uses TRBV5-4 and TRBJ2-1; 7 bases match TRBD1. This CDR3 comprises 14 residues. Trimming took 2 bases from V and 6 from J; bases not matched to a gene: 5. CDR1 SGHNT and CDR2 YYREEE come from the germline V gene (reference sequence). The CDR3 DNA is TGTGCCAGCAGCTTTTCGGACAGGACCAATGAGCAGTTCTTC. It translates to CASSFSDRTNEQFF.

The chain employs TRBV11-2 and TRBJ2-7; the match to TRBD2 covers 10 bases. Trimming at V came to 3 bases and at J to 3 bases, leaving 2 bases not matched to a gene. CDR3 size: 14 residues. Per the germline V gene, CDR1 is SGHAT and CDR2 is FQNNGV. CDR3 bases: TGTGCCAGCAGCTTTAGCGGGGGGTTCTACGAGCAGTACTTC. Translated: CASSFSGGFYEQYF.

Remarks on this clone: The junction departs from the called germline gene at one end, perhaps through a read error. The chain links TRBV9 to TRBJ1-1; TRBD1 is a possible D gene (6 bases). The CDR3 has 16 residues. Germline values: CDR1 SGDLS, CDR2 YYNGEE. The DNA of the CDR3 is TGTGCCAGCAGCGTATTCAGAGGGCAGGGGAACATTGAAGCTTTCTTT. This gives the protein CASSVFRGQGNIEAFF.

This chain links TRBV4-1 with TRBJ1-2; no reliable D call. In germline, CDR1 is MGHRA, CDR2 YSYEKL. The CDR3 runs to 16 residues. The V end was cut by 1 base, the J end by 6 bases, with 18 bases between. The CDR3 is CASSQGSAPYGHGYTF. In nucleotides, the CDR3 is TGCGCCAGCAGCCAAGGGTCGGCTCCCTATGGGCATGGCTACACCTTC.

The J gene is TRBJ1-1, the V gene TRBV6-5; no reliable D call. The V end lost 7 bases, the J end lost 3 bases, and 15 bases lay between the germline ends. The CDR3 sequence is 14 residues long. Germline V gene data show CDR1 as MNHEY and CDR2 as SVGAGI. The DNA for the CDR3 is TGTGCCAGCACCTCCAGGCGATGGGACACTGAAGCTTTCTTT. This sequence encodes CASTSRRWDTEAFF.

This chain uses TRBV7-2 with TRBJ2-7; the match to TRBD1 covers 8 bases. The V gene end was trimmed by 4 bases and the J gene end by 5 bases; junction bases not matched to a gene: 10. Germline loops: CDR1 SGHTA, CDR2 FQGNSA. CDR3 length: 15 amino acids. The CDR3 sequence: CASSSTDREGDEQYF. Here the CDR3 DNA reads TGTGCCAGCAGCTCCACGGACAGGGAAGGCGACGAGCAGTACTTC.

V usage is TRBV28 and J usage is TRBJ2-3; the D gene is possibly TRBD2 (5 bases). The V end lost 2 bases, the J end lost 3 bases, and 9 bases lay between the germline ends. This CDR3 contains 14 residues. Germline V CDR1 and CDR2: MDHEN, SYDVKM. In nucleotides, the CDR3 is TGTGCCAGCAGTTTAGGTAGGGAGACAGATACGCAGTATTTT. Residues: CASSLGRETDTQYF. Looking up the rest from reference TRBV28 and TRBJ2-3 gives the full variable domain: DVKVTQSSRYLVKRTGEKVFLECVQDMDHENMFWYRQDPGLGLRLIYFSYDVKMKEKGDIPEGYSVSREKKERFSLILESASTNQTSMYLCASSLGRETDTQYFGPGTRLTVL.

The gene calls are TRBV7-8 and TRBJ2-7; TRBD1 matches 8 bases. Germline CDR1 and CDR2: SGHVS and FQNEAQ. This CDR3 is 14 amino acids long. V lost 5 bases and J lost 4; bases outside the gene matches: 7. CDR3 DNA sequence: TGTGCCAGCAGCCATGGACAGGGCCCATACGAGCAGTACTTC. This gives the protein CASSHGQGPYEQYF.

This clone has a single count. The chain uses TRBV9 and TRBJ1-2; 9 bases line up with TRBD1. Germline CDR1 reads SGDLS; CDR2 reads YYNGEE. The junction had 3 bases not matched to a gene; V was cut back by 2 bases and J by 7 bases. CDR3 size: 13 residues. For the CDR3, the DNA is TGTGCCAGCAGCGTGGGACAGGGCGTTGGCTACACCTTC. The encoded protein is CASSVGQGVGYTF.

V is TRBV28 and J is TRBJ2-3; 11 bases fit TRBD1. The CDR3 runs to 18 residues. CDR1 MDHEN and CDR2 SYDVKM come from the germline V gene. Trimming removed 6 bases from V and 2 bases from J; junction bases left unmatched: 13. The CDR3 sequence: CASSPWDRGITDTDTQYF. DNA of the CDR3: TGTGCCAGCAGCCCTTGGGACAGGGGGATTACGGACACAGATACGCAGTATTTT.

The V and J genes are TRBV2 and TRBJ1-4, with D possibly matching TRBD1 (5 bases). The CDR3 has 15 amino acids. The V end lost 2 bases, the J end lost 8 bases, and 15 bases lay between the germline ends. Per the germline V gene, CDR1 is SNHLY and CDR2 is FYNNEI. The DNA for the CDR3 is TGTGCCAGCAGTGAATTGGCCAGGGCGGAAGAAAAACTGTTTTTT. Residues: CASSELARAEEKLFF. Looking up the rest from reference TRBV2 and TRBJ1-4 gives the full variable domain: EPEVTQTPSHQVTQMGQEVILRCVPISNHLYFYWYRQILGQKVEFLVSFYNNEISEKSEIFDDQFSVERPDGSNFTLKIRSTKLEDSAMYFCASSELARAEEKLFFGSGTQLSVL.

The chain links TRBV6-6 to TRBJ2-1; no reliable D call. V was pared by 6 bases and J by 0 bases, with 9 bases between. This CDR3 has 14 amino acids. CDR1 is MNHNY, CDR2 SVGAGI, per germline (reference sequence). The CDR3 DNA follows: TGTGCCAGCAGGCATGGCGGCTCCTACAATGAGCAGTTCTTC. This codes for CASRHGGSYNEQFF.